This T cell receptor beta chain was recovered during a study of lymphopenia after photon versus proton radiotherapy. The study's findings and limits: In patients who died, overall survival fell as post-nadir TCR diversity dropped more. Oligoclonal CD8+ Temra expansion after nadir drove photon patients' diversity drop. Relative stability marked proton patients; photon patients lost diversity and naive cells.

From germline, CDR1 is SGHTS and CDR2 YDEGEE. Trimming removed 4 bases from V and 4 bases from J; junction bases left unmatched: 9. CDR3 size: 16 residues. Clones were read by immunoSEQ multiplex PCR, and TCRdb kept only the in-frame ones, dropping some. The sample has tens of thousands of clones, about nine tenths seen once. Note on this clone: What it binds is not known.

The TCR comes from a man at least 80 years old with esophageal cancer. This chain connects TRBV5-8 to TRBJ2-2; 8 nucleotides agree with TRBD2. Source: peripheral blood, taken from a patient treated with proton-based radiotherapy. The chain's CDR3 is CASSQDLAGGTGELFF. In DNA, the CDR3 is TGTGCCAGCAGCCAAGATCTAGCGGGTGGCACCGGGGAGCTGTTTTTT.